The clone carrying this T cell receptor beta chain was counted a single time. Antigen unknown. The sample originates from a study of cytomegalovirus exposure and HLA in healthy donors. Researchers ran the PCR with 60 Vbeta and 13 Jbeta primers. Assay: immunoSEQ multiplex PCR; the TCRdb copy retains only in-frame clones and omits some. The sample yields 150,000 to 200,000 clones, around 84% seen once. The V gene's germline CDR1 is SGHKS and CDR2 YYEKEE (reference sequence). The CDR3 contains 15 residues. The V and J ends lost 2 bases and 1 base respectively, with 11 bases between them. Study results and caveats: A likely sequencing artifact accounted for one observed cluster of highly shared sequence variants. Certain indistinguishable V segments, among them TRBV6-2 and TRBV6-3, were excluded. Reported performance of the classifier showed diagnosis of cytomegalovirus status with high specificity and sensitivity.

The clonotype was recovered from a woman younger than 30 in good health and CMV-seronegative. This chain uses TRBV5-5 with TRBJ2-3, with a tentative D call TRBD2 (5 bases). The specimen was PBMCs. CDR3 coding DNA: TGTGCCAGCAGCTTCCGGGAATTGGGCACAGATACGCAGTATTTT. Protein product: CASSFRELGTDTQYF. The variable domain in full, with the rest retrieved from reference TRBV5-5 and TRBJ2-3, is DAGVTQSPTHLIKTRGQQVTLRCSPISGHKSVSWYQQVLGQGPQFIFQYYEKEERGRGNFPDRFSARQFPNYSSELNVNALLLGDSALYLCASSFRELGTDTQYFGPGTRLTVL.